This T cell receptor beta chain was retrieved from a study of TIL therapy for anti-PD-1-resistant metastatic lung cancer (dated by TCRdb to the early 2020s). Describing the broader study: Before any PD-1/PD-L1 blockade was given, tumors were harvested, nivolumab was then administered, and patients who progressed went on to receive lymphodepletion, an infusion of expanded TIL, and IL-2. A median age of 54 years (range about 38-75) and a median tumor PD-L1 proportion score of roughly 5.8% were recorded among enrolled patients. Most of the cohort had lung adenocarcinoma, including a few EGFR-mutant tumors and two ALK-rearranged tumors, and half of the patients were either current or former smokers. Across the cohort, whole-exome sequencing showed a median non-synonymous tumor mutation burden of approximately 1.5 mutations per megabase. T cell receptor beta sequencing of tumor and peripheral blood served to follow clonotypes across the tumor, the expanded TIL product, and serial blood samples. Overall study outcomes, separate from this receptor: The study protocol defined all tumor marker inferences as exploratory. Infused TIL clonotypes partially replaced the baseline peripheral repertoire then decayed over months, with no apparent association between persistence and response. Because the cohort was highly selected, with more treatment-naive, never-smoker and oncogene-addicted patients than is typical, generalizability is limited.

The CDR3 sequence holds 12 residues, the cysteine and phenylalanine included. Solely the CDR3 DNA is kept, with 36 bases framed from the first base. The germline ends are 13 bases apart after V is trimmed by 3 bases and J by 11 bases. CDR1 and CDR2 are read off the germline V gene as SNHLY and FYNNEI. TCR beta CDR3 regions were amplified from genomic DNA by bias-controlled multiplex PCR with the immunoSEQ v3 hsTCRB kit. The TCR libraries were sequenced on an Illumina NextSeq 500 to approximately 2.1 million read pairs for survey level or about 5-6.5 million read pairs for deep level. The authors' pipeline ran thus. The immunoSEQ Analyzer software assigned V, D and J genes, filtered out non-productive sequences, and reported clonality. Repertoires were compared by productive Simpson clonality and by the Morisita overlap index of productive TRB rearrangements between infused TIL and blood. Absolute clonotype counts in blood were estimated by multiplying the lymphocyte count by the CD3+ fraction and by the productive frequency of the clone. The clones in this table, taken by TCRdb from immuneACCESS, are in-frame only. Not every clone is retained; where verified, under half of the shortfall comes from an unresolved V gene, and the cause of the rest is unknown. V, J and clone size reflect that table, while D and trimming were determined from the DNA. This sample has about 60,000 clones in its table, and 69% of those were observed once. The ten largest clones take up less than 8% of the sample.

Points on this clone: Its antigen target is currently unknown. Per-base qualities were not stored, and no clone one base away is much larger.

The time point tag for this specimen amounts to: pre-treatment sample, taken before nivolumab and TIL therapy. A phase I trial run at two centers enrolled adults with stage 4 NSCLC between late 2017 and early 2020. Samples were obtained from a single-arm, open-label phase I trial in which tumor-infiltrating lymphocyte therapy with nivolumab was evaluated in advanced non-small cell lung cancer. Blood mononuclear cells from EDTA tubes were isolated by Ficoll gradient, snap-frozen as pellets, and DNA was extracted with a Qiagen mini-prep kit. The chain links TRBV2 with TRBJ1-1; no D gene is confidently identified. The sequenced sample was blood, obtained at baseline. This TCR was sampled from a person between 30 and 80 years old with non-small cell lung cancer. The DNA sequence is as follows: TGTGCCAGCAGTGATACGGTCCGTGGCGCTTTCTTT. This yields the protein CASSDTVRGAFF.